Each of the 27 T cell receptor beta chains below was sequenced from the same sample in a study of cytomegalovirus exposure and HLA in healthy donors. The PCR employed 60 Vbeta primers together with 13 Jbeta primers. TCRdb's table, derived via immunoSEQ multiplex PCR, lists solely in-frame clones and lacks some. The sample records 150,000 to 200,000 clones, over 75% being singletons. The sequenced sample consisted of PBMCs. The origin of the receptors is a man younger than 35 in good health and CMV-seropositive.

This sequence joins TRBV15 and TRBJ1-2, with 8 bases matching TRBD1. Germline CDR1 reads LNHNV; CDR2 reads YYDKDF (reference sequence). The CDR3 extends over 14 amino acids. J was trimmed by 7 bases and V by 4 bases; bases with no gene match: 8. For the CDR3, the DNA is TGTGCCACCAGCAAAGACAGGGGCCGATTTGGCTACACCTTC. Translated, it gives CATSKDRGRFGYTF.

The J gene is TRBJ2-1, the V gene TRBV7-9; 11 nucleotides line up with TRBD2. Trimming removed 5 bases from V and 5 bases from J; junction bases left unmatched: 14. The CDR3 has 18 amino acids. Per the germline V gene, CDR1 is SEHNR and CDR2 is FQNEAQ (reference sequence). CDR3 amino acids: CASSPTVRTSGGNNEQFF. For the CDR3, the DNA is TGTGCCAGCAGCCCCACGGTCCGTACTAGCGGGGGTAACAATGAGCAGTTCTTC.

V and J are TRBV12-5 and TRBJ2-5; 12 nucleotides align to TRBD2. The DNA end is a closer match to TRBJ2-7, so the J assignment may be wrong. The germline V gene encodes CDR1 LGHNT and CDR2 FRNRAP. CDR3 length: 14 residues. In DNA, the CDR3 is TGTGCTAGTGGTTTGGGACTAGCGGGGGACGAGCAGTACTTC. Translating gives CASGLGLAGDEQYF.

The rearrangement uses TRBV12-5 and TRBJ1-2, with TRBD1 matching over 8 bases. This CDR3 contains 14 residues. Losses at the gene ends were 4 bases for V and 4 bases for J; bases not matched to a gene: 5. Germline V CDR1 and CDR2: LGHNT, FRNRAP. The CDR3, as DNA: TGTGCTAGTGGTTCGGACAGGGCAGGCTATGGCTACACCTTC. It translates to CASGSDRAGYGYTF.

The chain joins TRBV6-5 to TRBJ2-7, with 8 bases fitting TRBD2. The CDR3 loop spans 13 amino acids. J was trimmed by 3 bases and V by 10 bases; bases with no gene match: 8. Germline V lookup: CDR1 MNHEY, CDR2 SVGAGI. For the CDR3, the DNA is TGTGCCACAACGATAGCGGGGTTCTACGAGCAGTACTTC. Its protein is CATTIAGFYEQYF.

The rearrangement uses TRBV19 and TRBJ2-7, with TRBD1 matching over 11 bases. Germline CDR1 LNHDA, CDR2 SQIVND (reference sequence). The CDR3 runs 14 residues. J was trimmed by 3 bases and V by 8 bases; bases with no gene match: 6. For the CDR3, the DNA is TGTGCCAGTGATCCGGGACAGGGGGTCTACGAGCAGTACTTC. It is translated as CASDPGQGVYEQYF.

The chain uses TRBV7-2 and TRBJ1-3, with 8 bases that match TRBD1. This CDR3 has 14 amino acids. Trimming took 5 bases from V and 2 from J; bases not matched to a gene: 2. In germline, CDR1 is SGHTA, CDR2 FQGNSA. The CDR3 spells CASSTQGAGNTIYF. In DNA, the CDR3 is TGTGCCAGCAGCACACAGGGGGCTGGAAACACCATATATTTT.

The chain combines TRBV7-9 with TRBJ1-4; weak D call: TRBD1 (6 bases). Germline CDR1 is SEHNR and CDR2 is FQNEAQ (reference sequence). V lost 3 bases, J lost 0 bases, and 17 bases lay in between. The CDR3 contains 18 residues. The DNA of the CDR3 is TGTGCCAGCAGCTTCGGTCCAGGGGACCATGCAACTAATGAAAAACTGTTTTTT. Protein product: CASSFGPGDHATNEKLFF.

This clone came up once. At the DNA level, this CDR3 is encoded by other sequences in the same sample as well. The chain is built from TRBV4-1 and TRBJ1-1; a weak D match, TRBD1 (5 bases). Trimming stripped 1 base from V and 5 bases from J, with 11 bases between. The CDR3 has 14 residues. Germline loops: CDR1 MGHRA, CDR2 YSYEKL. CDR3 residues: CASSQGGVGTEAFF. Written as DNA, the CDR3 is TGCGCCAGCAGCCAAGGGGGGGTAGGGACTGAAGCTTTCTTT.

This clone was seen once. The chain carries TRBV19 and TRBJ1-1; 10 nucleotides match TRBD1. Germline CDR1 LNHDA, CDR2 SQIVND (reference sequence). This CDR3 is built from 14 residues. Trimming cost V 3 bases and J 3 bases; bases outside gene matches: 1. CDR3 in DNA: TGTGCCAGTAGTATTGGGACAGGGGACACTGAAGCTTTCTTT. Protein: CASSIGTGDTEAFF.

The chain carries TRBV10-1 and TRBJ2-5, with D possibly being TRBD1 (5 bases). This CDR3 has 16 residues. Trimming removed 2 bases from V and 5 bases from J, with 18 bases in between. Per germline, CDR1 WNHNN and CDR2 SYGVQD (reference sequence). In DNA, the CDR3 is TGCGCCAGCAGTGAGGGGCGCAGGGTGGCCCGGGAGACCCAGTACTTC. It yields the protein CASSEGRRVARETQYF.

This sequence joins TRBV5-1 and TRBJ2-7; 10 bases match TRBD2. Trimming at V came to 1 base and at J to 2 bases, leaving 9 bases not matched to a gene. This CDR3 is 17 amino acids long. In germline, CDR1 is SGHRS, CDR2 YFSETQ. Here the CDR3 reads CASSLSKLAGRTYEQYF. CDR3 nucleotide sequence: TGCGCCAGCAGCTTGTCAAAACTAGCGGGGAGAACCTACGAGCAGTACTTC.

The chain carries TRBV11-2 and TRBJ2-3, with 8 bases matching TRBD2. Germline V gene data show CDR1 as SGHAT and CDR2 as FQNNGV. V gave up 6 bases and J gave up 2 bases; unmatched junction bases: 16. The CDR3 totals 18 residues. In DNA form, the CDR3 reads TGTGCCAGCAGTTCCTCGGGGGGGCGTTACCAAATCACAGATACGCAGTATTTT. It is translated as CASSSSGGRYQITDTQYF.

The J gene is TRBJ2-3, the V gene TRBV7-8; TRBD2 agrees at 9 bases. Trimming at V came to 8 bases and at J to 6 bases, leaving 15 bases not matched to a gene. The CDR3 has 16 residues. CDR1 SGHVS and CDR2 FQNEAQ come from the germline V gene. This CDR3 is CASSSQTSGQFDTQYF. Written as DNA, the CDR3 is TGTGCCAGCTCTTCCCAGACTAGCGGTCAGTTCGATACGCAGTATTTT.

The CDR3 spells CASSSPTQETQYF. CDR3 coding DNA: TGTGCCAGCAGTAGTCCCACCCAAGAGACCCAGTACTTC. V usage is TRBV5-4 and J usage is TRBJ2-5; no clear D. Trimming left V 5 bases short and J 1 base short, with 9 bases between. Per the germline V gene, CDR1 is SGHNT and CDR2 is YYREEE (reference sequence). The CDR3 is 13 amino acids.

The chain recombines TRBV7-2 with TRBJ2-6; 7 bases line up with TRBD2. CDR1 is SGHTA and CDR2 is FQGNSA in the germline V gene. V dropped 4 bases and J dropped 5; count of bases not matched to a gene: 14. The CDR3 has 18 residues. CDR3 DNA: TGTGCCAGCAGCTCAGGGAGGGGTCGGCCCGGGAGGGCCAACGTCCTGACTTTC. Protein sequence: CASSSGRGRPGRANVLTF.

J is TRBJ2-1 and V is TRBV2; TRBD2 matches 14 bases. This CDR3 is 15 amino acids long. Per the germline V gene, CDR1 is SNHLY and CDR2 is FYNNEI. V trimming: 5 bases; J trimming: 7 bases; junction bases outside the gene matches: 4. CDR3 bases: TGTGCCAGCAGTCGACTAGCGGGGGGGGGAAATGAGCAGTTCTTC. The encoded protein is CASSRLAGGGNEQFF.

V gene TRBV30 combines with J gene TRBJ1-2; 10 positions agree with TRBD1. V shed 3 bases and J 1 base; nucleotides not matched to a gene: 5. The CDR3 is 15 amino acids. CDR1 is GTSNPN, CDR2 SVGIG, per germline (reference sequence). CDR3 DNA: TGTGCCTGGAGGCCGGGACAGGGGCTTAACTATGGCTACACCTTC. Residues: CAWRPGQGLNYGYTF.

The chain joins TRBV28 to TRBJ2-7; D unresolved. Trimming took off 7 bases at V and 1 base at J, with 11 bases between the two ends. Germline V gene lookup returns CDR1 MDHEN and CDR2 SYDVKM. CDR3 length: 13 amino acids. The chain's CDR3 is CASTTAKSYEQYF. The CDR3 region has the DNA TGTGCCAGCACTACAGCTAAGTCCTACGAGCAGTACTTC.

V gene TRBV6-1 combines with J gene TRBJ1-1; no firm D call. This CDR3 contains 12 residues. Trimming took off 1 base at V and 6 bases at J, with 6 bases between the two ends. Looked up from germline, CDR1 is MNHNS and CDR2 is SASEGT. The CDR3: CASSEVVAEAFF. The CDR3 bases are TGTGCCAGCAGTGAAGTAGTGGCTGAAGCTTTCTTT.

In its sample, this clone was seen a few times. J is TRBJ1-1 and V is TRBV5-8, with D unresolved. V lost 4 bases and J lost 5, with 12 bases in between. CDR3 length: 13 amino acids. The germline CDR1 and CDR2 sequences are SGHTS and YDEGEE. The CDR3 here is CASSLIPGTEAFF. CDR3 in DNA: TGTGCCAGCAGCCTAATCCCGGGGACTGAAGCTTTCTTT.

Notes on this clone: A junction boundary mismatches the germline segment, possibly from a read error. The CDR3 is CASSDSGTGAYCF. CDR3 sequence (DNA): TGTGCCAGCAGTGACTCCGGGACAGGCGCTTACTGTTTC. The chain links TRBV6-5 to TRBJ2-7, with TRBD1 identical over 8 bases. The CDR3 is made up of 13 amino acids. Germline-derived CDR1 and CDR2 are MNHEY and SVGAGI.

V and J are TRBV27 and TRBJ2-5; weak D call: TRBD1 (6 bases). Trimming pared 5 bases from V and 2 bases from J, leaving 9 bases between. The CDR3 totals 13 residues. Germline V gives CDR1 MNHEY, CDR2 SMNVEV (reference sequence). The CDR3 DNA is TGTGCCAGCAGTCCGGGGACACAAGAGACCCAGTACTTC. This gives the protein CASSPGTQETQYF.

V is TRBV30 and J is TRBJ1-1, with 7 bases identical to TRBD1. There are 13 residues in the CDR3. With V trimmed by 5 bases and J by 1 base, 4 bases remained unmatched. Germline V gene sequence: CDR1 GTSNPN, CDR2 SVGIG (reference sequence). The CDR3 here is CAWEGQPNTEAFF. The CDR3 coding sequence is TGTGCCTGGGAGGGACAGCCGAACACTGAAGCTTTCTTT.

This rearrangement joins TRBV21-1 to TRBJ2-7; the table's D call TRBD2 went unverified against the DNA. TRBV21-1 is noted as a pseudogene. This CDR3 contains 16 residues. The CDR3 loop reads CASSKVKSGGRYEQYF. CDR3 nucleotides: TGTGCCAGCAGCAAAGTGAAGAGCGGGGGGCGCTACGAGCAGTACTTC.

The chain has TRBV5-1 and TRBJ2-5; D may be TRBD2 (5 bases). The CDR3 is made up of 14 amino acids. Germline V gives CDR1 SGHRS, CDR2 YFSETQ. Trimming stripped 0 bases from V and 2 bases from J, with 8 bases between. Written as DNA, the CDR3 is TGCGCCAGCAGCTTGGGGGAGACACAAGAGACCCAGTACTTC. Encoded protein: CASSLGETQETQYF.

This rearrangement joins TRBV5-1 to TRBJ2-1; D ambiguous. The V end was cut by 1 base, the J end by 9 bases, with 11 bases between. Germline V CDR1 and CDR2: SGHRS, YFSETQ. CDR3 size: 13 residues. The CDR3 DNA reads TGCGCCAGCAGCTTGAACCAGGTGGGTGAGCAGTTCTTC. Its protein product is CASSLNQVGEQFF.